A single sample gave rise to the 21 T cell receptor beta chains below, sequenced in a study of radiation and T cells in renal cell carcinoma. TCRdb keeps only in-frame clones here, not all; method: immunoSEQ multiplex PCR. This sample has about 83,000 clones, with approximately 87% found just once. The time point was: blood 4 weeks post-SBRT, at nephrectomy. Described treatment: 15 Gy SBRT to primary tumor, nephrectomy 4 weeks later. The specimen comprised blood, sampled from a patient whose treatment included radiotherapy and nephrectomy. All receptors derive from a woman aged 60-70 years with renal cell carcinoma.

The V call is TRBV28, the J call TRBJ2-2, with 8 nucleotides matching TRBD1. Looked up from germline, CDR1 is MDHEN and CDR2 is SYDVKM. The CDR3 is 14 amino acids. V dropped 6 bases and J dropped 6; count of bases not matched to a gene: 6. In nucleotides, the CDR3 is TGTGCCAGCAGCCCAGGGGGCAAAGCCGGGGAGCTGTTTTTT. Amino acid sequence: CASSPGGKAGELFF.

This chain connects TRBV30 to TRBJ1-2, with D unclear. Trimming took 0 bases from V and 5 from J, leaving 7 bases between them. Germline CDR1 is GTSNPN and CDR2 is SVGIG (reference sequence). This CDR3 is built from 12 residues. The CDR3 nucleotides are TGTGCCTGGAGTGTTAGTGGGTATGGCTACACCTTC. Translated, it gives CAWSVSGYGYTF.

The CDR3, as DNA: TGTGCCAGCAGCTTCTCCGACCCGGGAGAAAAACTGTTTTTT. This codes for CASSFSDPGEKLFF. The chain recombines TRBV7-9 with TRBJ1-4; no clear D. V was shortened by 3 bases and J by 8 bases, with 13 bases between the two germline ends. The CDR3 spans 14 residues. Germline values: CDR1 SEHNR, CDR2 FQNEAQ (reference sequence).

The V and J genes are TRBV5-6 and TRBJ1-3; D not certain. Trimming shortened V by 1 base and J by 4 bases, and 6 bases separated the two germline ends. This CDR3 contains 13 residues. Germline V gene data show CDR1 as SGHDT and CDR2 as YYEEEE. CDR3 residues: CASSLLVGNTIYF. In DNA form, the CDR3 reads TGTGCCAGCAGCTTGTTAGTAGGAAACACCATATATTTT.

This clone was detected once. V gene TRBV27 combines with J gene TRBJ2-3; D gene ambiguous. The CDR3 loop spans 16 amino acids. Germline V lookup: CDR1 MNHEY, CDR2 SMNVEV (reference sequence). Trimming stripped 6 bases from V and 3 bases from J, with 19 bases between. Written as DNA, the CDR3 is TGTGCCAGCAGCCTAAACGAGCCCTCTGGAACAGATACGCAGTATTTT. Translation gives CASSLNEPSGTDTQYF.

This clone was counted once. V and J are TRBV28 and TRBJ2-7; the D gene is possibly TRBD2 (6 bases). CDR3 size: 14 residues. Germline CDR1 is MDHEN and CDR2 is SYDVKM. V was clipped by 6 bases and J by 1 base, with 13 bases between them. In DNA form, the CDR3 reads TGTGCCAGCAGCGGGAGTAACAGATCCTACGAGCAGTACTTC. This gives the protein CASSGSNRSYEQYF.

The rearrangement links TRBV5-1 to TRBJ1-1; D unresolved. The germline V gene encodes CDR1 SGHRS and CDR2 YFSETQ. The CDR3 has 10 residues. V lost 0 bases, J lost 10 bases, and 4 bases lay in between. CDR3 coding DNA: TGCGCCAGCAGCTTGGAGGGAGCTTTCTTT. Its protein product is CASSLEGAFF.

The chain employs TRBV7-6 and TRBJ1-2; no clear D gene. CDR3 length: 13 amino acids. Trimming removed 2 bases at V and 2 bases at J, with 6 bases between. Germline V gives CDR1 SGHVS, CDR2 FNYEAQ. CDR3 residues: CASSLSENYGYTF. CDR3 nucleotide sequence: TGTGCCAGCAGCTTATCCGAGAACTATGGCTACACCTTC. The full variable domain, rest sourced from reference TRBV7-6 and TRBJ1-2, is GAGVSQSPRYKVTKRGQDVALRCDPISGHVSLYWYRQALGQGPEFLTYFNYEAQQDKSGLPNDRFSAERPEGSISTLTIQRTEQRDSAMYRCASSLSENYGYTFGSGTRLTVV.

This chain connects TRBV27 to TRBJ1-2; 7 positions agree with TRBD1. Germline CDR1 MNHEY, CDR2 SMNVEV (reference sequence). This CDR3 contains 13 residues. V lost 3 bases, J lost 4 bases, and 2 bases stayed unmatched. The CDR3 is CASSFPGGYGYTF. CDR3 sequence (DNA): TGTGCCAGCAGTTTTCCAGGGGGCTATGGCTACACCTTC.

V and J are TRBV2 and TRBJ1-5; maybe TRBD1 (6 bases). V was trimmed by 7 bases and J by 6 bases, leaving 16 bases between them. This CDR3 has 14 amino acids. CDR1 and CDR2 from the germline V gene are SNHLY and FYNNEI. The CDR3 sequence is CASKAGEVSQPQHF. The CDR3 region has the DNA TGTGCCAGCAAGGCAGGGGAGGTGAGTCAGCCCCAGCATTTT.

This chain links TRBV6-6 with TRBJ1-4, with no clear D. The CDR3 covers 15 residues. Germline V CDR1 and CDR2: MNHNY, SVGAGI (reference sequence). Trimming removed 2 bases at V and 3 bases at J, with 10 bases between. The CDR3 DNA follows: TGTGCCAGCAGTTACCGGGCAATGGCTAATGAAAAACTGTTTTTT. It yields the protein CASSYRAMANEKLFF.

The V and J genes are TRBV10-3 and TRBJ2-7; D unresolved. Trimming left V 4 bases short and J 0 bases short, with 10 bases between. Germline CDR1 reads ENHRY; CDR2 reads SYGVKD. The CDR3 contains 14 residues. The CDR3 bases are TGTGCCATCAGTGCAAGAGACATCTCCTACGAGCAGTACTTC. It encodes CAISARDISYEQYF.

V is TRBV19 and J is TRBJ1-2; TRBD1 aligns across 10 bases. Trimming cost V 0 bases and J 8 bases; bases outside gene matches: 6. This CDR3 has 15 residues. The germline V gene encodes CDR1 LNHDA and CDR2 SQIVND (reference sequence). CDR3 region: CASSIDTGTGAGYTF. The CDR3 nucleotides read TGTGCCAGTAGTATAGATACTGGGACAGGGGCCGGCTACACCTTC.

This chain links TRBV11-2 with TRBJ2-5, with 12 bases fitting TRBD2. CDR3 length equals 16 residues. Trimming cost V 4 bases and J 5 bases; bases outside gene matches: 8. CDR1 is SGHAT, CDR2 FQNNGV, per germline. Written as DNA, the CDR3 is TGTGCCAGCAGCTACCCTAGCGGGAGGGCCGGTGAGACCCAGTACTTC. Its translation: CASSYPSGRAGETQYF.

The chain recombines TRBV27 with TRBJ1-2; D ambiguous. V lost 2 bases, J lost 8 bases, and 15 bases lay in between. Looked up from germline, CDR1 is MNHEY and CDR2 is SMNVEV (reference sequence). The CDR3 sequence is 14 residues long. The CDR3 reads CASSLERTGPGYTF. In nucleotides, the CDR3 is TGTGCCAGCAGTTTAGAAAGGACGGGCCCGGGCTACACCTTC.

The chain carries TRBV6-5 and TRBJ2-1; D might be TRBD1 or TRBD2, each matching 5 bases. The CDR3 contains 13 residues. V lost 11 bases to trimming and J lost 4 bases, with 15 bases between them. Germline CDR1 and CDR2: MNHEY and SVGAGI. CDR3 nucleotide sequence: TGTGCCTTTGGGACCTCCCCGTACAATGAGCAGTTCTTC. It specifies CAFGTSPYNEQFF.

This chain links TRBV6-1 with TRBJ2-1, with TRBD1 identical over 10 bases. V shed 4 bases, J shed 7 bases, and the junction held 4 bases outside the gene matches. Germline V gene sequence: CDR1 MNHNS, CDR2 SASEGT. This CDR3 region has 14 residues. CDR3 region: CASSGQGANNEQFF. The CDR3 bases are TGTGCCAGCAGTGGACAGGGGGCGAATAATGAGCAGTTCTTC.

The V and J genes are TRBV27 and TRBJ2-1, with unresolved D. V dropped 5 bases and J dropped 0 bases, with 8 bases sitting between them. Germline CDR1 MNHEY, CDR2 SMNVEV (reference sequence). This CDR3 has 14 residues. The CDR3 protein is CASSAAASYNEQFF. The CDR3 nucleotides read TGTGCCAGCAGTGCTGCAGCCTCCTACAATGAGCAGTTCTTC.

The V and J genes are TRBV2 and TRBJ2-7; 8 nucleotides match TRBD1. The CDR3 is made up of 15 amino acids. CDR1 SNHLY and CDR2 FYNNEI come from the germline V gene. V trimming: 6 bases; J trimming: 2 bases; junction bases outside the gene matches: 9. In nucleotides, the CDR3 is TGTGCCAGCAGGGAATCCGGGACAGGAGCCTACGAGCAGTACTTC. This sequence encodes CASRESGTGAYEQYF.

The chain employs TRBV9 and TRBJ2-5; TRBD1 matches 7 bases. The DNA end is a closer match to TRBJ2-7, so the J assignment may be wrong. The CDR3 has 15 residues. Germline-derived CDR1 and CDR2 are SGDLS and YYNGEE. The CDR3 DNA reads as TGTGCCAGCAGCGTAGAGGCAGGGGGTTCCTACGAGCAGTACTTC. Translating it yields CASSVEAGGSYEQYF.

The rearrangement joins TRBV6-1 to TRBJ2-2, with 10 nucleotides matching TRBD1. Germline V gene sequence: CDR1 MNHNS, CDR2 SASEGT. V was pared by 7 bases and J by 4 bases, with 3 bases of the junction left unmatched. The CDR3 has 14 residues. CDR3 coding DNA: TGTGCCAGCACAGACAGGGGGCGCACCGGGGAGCTGTTTTTT. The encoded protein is CASTDRGRTGELFF.